Listed below are T cell receptor beta chains from one sample, sequenced in a study of PD-L1 blockade in urothelial cancer. Produced via immunoSEQ multiplex PCR; TCRdb's table is partial and in-frame only. The table shows about 48,000 clones, with about four fifths occurring only once. The source material was PBMCs, sampled around atezolizumab (anti-PD-L1) treatment. Receptors were obtained from a man between 70 and 80 years old with urothelial cancer. Each CDR3 is given with its conserved first and last residue. D genes are given only for firm matches. Part of the rows lack a size; the others show once, few, many or a class for expanded clones.

clone_size | j_call | d_call | v_call | cdr3_aa | cdr3_nt
- | TRBJ2-7 | TRBD1 | TRBV7-9 | CASSDFGTGDYEQYF | TGTGCCAGCAGCGACTTCGGGACAGGGGATTACGAGCAGTACTTC
- | TRBJ2-5 | - | TRBV27 | CASSLGRGTFKETQYF | TGTGCCAGCAGTCTCGGGCGGGGGACATTTAAGGAGACCCAGTACTTC
- | TRBJ1-4 | TRBD1 | TRBV2 | CASSRDREVEKLFF | TGTGCCAGCTCCCGGGACAGGGAGGTTGAAAAACTGTTTTTT
- | TRBJ1-2 | - | TRBV19 | CASSFSRGYTF | TGTGCCAGTTCCTTCTCGCGGGGCTACACCTTC
many | TRBJ1-1 | - | TRBV25-1 | CASSAVNTEAFF | TGTGCCAGCAGTGCCGTGAACACTGAAGCTTTCTTT
- | TRBJ2-1 | - | TRBV5-1 | CASSLGDSSSYNEQFF | TGCGCCAGCAGCTTAGGGGACTCCTCCTCCTACAATGAGCAGTTCTTC
- | TRBJ1-1 | - | TRBV27 | CASSAPGDTEAFF | TGTGCCAGCAGTGCCCCGGGGGACACTGAAGCTTTCTTT
- | TRBJ2-3 | - | TRBV7-8 | CASSLVLGAADTQYF | TGTGCCAGCAGCTTAGTTCTTGGGGCGGCAGATACGCAGTATTTT
- | TRBJ2-7 | - | TRBV6-5 | CASSYFLGRNSYEQYF | TGTGCCAGCAGTTACTTTTTGGGGCGAAACTCCTACGAGCAGTACTTC
- | TRBJ2-1 | TRBD2 | TRBV5-1 | CASSLAGAGVMDEQFF | TGCGCCAGCAGCTTGGCCGGAGCGGGAGTTATGGATGAGCAGTTCTTC
- | TRBJ2-5 | TRBD2 | TRBV19 | CASRGLAGGREETQYF | TGTGCCAGTAGGGGACTAGCGGGAGGACGGGAAGAGACCCAGTACTTC
- | TRBJ2-1 | - | TRBV6-6 | CASVSTDLYNEQFF | TGTGCCAGTGTCTCGACAGATTTATACAATGAGCAGTTCTTC
- | TRBJ2-7 | - | TRBV6-6 | CASIAAGSYEQYF | TGTGCCAGCATCGCGGCAGGGTCCTACGAGCAGTACTTC
- | TRBJ2-1 | - | TRBV5-4 | CASSASQTGAHDEQFF | TGTGCCAGCAGCGCCTCTCAGACTGGGGCCCACGATGAGCAGTTCTTC
- | TRBJ1-1 | - | TRBV18 | CASSPGVSRNTEAFF | TGTGCCAGCTCACCCGGAGTTAGCCGGAACACTGAAGCTTTCTTT
- | TRBJ2-2 | - | TRBV7-9 | CASSRLGGRNTGELFF | TGTGCCAGCAGCCGGTTGGGGGGGCGGAACACCGGGGAGCTGTTTTTT
- | TRBJ2-2 | - | TRBV23-1 | CASSRAQGIRNTGELFF | TGCGCCAGCAGTCGGGCTCAGGGAATAAGGAACACCGGGGAGCTGTTTTTT
few | TRBJ2-7 | TRBD1 | TRBV6-6 | CASSYGGQRSYEQYF | TGTGCCAGCAGTTACGGGGGACAGCGTTCCTACGAGCAGTACTTC
- | TRBJ2-3 | - | TRBV20-1 | CSAPTDTSQYF | TGCAGTGCTCCTACCGATACGTCGCAGTATTTT
- | TRBJ2-7 | TRBD1 | TRBV11-1 | CASSLDPGQGAYEQYF | TGTGCCAGCAGCTTAGACCCGGGACAGGGGGCCTACGAGCAGTACTTC
- | TRBJ2-1 | TRBD2 | TRBV4-1 | CASSQDLSGGPYNEQFF | TGCGCCAGCAGCCAAGATCTTTCGGGAGGGCCCTACAATGAGCAGTTCTTC
few | TRBJ1-1 | TRBD1 | TRBV30 | CAWRGQGGNTEAFF | TGTGCCTGGAGGGGACAGGGAGGGAACACTGAAGCTTTCTTT
- | TRBJ1-1 | TRBD1 | TRBV28 | CASSPPGQGKAFF | TGTGCCAGCAGTCCCCCGGGACAGGGGAAAGCTTTCTTT
- | TRBJ1-5 | TRBD1 | TRBV19 | CASSSRQGDGQPQHF | TGTGCCAGTAGTTCCCGACAGGGTGATGGTCAGCCCCAGCATTTT
- | TRBJ2-1 | - | TRBV19 | CASSMGLNNEQFF | TGTGCCAGTAGCATGGGACTTAACAATGAGCAGTTCTTC
- | TRBJ2-1 | - | TRBV28 | CASSLWGLVSSYNEQFF | TGTGCCAGCAGTTTATGGGGGCTGGTTAGCTCCTACAATGAGCAGTTCTTC
- | TRBJ2-7 | - | TRBV18 | CASSPSTGREQYF | TGTGCCAGCTCTCCCTCGACAGGACGCGAGCAGTACTTC
few | TRBJ2-5 | - | TRBV28 | CASSPRDTVQYF | TGTGCCAGCAGTCCGAGGGACACCGTCCAGTACTTC
few | TRBJ2-7 | - | TRBV7-9 | CASSLVISWAPEQYF | TGTGCCAGCAGCTTAGTTATCAGCTGGGCTCCCGAGCAGTACTTC
- | TRBJ2-1 | TRBD1 | TRBV6-1 | CASTELGQDNEQFF | TGTGCCAGCACGGAGTTAGGACAGGACAATGAGCAGTTCTTC
- | TRBJ1-2 | - | TRBV28 | CASEMGVGYTF | TGTGCCAGCGAAATGGGCGTTGGCTACACCTTC
- | TRBJ1-2 | TRBD1 | TRBV15 | CATSRLGQDYGYTF | TGTGCCACCAGCAGACTGGGACAGGACTATGGCTACACCTTC
- | TRBJ2-7 | TRBD1 | TRBV6-5 | CASSAGTGSSYEQYF | TGTGCCAGCAGCGCCGGGACAGGGAGCTCCTACGAGCAGTACTTC
- | TRBJ2-6 | - | TRBV13 | CASSLAGRASGANVLTF | TGTGCCAGCAGCTTGGCGGGACGGGCTTCTGGGGCCAACGTCCTGACTTTC
- | TRBJ1-2 | TRBD1 | TRBV28 | CASSLPGGGYTF | TGTGCCAGCAGTCTACCAGGGGGTGGCTACACCTTC
- | TRBJ1-2 | TRBD1 | TRBV27 | CASSLRGLSGYTF | TGTGCCAGCAGTTTAAGGGGGCTGAGTGGCTACACCTTC
- | TRBJ2-3 | - | TRBV9 | CASSVGRRNTDTQYF | TGTGCCAGCAGCGTGGGGAGGCGAAACACAGATACGCAGTATTTT
- | TRBJ2-1 | - | TRBV19 | CASSSPGRWGNEQFF | TGTGCCAGTAGTAGCCCGGGAAGGTGGGGCAATGAGCAGTTCTTC
- | TRBJ2-7 | TRBD2 | TRBV7-2 | CASSLGGRAEQYF | TGTGCCAGCAGCTTAGGGGGGAGGGCCGAGCAGTACTTC
- | TRBJ2-5 | - | TRBV6-5 | CASSSDRRETQYF | TGTGCCAGCAGTTCCGACAGACGGGAGACCCAGTACTTC
- | TRBJ2-1 | - | TRBV7-9 | CASSPFSGIDYNEQFF | TGTGCCAGCAGCCCCTTCTCGGGGATCGATTACAATGAGCAGTTCTTC
- | TRBJ2-2 | TRBD2 | TRBV30 | CAWSVERGYTGELFF | TGTGCCTGGAGTGTCGAGCGGGGCTACACCGGGGAGCTGTTTTTT
- | TRBJ1-3 | - | TRBV28 | CASSDRNTIYF | TGTGCCAGCAGTGACAGAAACACCATATATTTT
- | TRBJ2-5 | TRBD2 | TRBV10-3 | CAISENAIGRVGETQYF | TGTGCCATCAGTGAGAACGCTATCGGGAGGGTGGGAGAGACCCAGTACTTC
- | TRBJ1-2 | - | TRBV7-9 | CASSLVPGTYGYTF | TGTGCCAGCAGCTTAGTCCCGGGAACCTATGGCTACACCTTC